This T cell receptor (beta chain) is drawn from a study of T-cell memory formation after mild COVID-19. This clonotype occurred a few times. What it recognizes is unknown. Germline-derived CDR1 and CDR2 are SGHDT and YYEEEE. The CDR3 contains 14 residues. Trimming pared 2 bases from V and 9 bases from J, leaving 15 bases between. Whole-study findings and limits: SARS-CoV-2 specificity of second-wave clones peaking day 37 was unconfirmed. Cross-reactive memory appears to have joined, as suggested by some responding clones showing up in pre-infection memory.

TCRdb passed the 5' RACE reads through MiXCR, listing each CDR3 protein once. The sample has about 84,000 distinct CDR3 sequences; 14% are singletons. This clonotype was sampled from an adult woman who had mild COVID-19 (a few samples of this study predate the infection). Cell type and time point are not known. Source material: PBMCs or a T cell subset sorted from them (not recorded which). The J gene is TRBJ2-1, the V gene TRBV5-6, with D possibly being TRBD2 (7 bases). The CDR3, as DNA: TGTGCCAGCAGCTTTGGGGGGGCTCTTCGTGAGCAGTTCTTC. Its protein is CASSFGGALREQFF.